The 16 T cell receptor beta chains below were found in one sample sequenced in a study of metastatic and nonmetastatic thyroid tumors. TCRdb re-analyzed the PCR reads using MiXCR. The sample contains 9,000 to 10,000 clones, 10% to 11% of which appear only once. No patient had received any treatment before thyroid surgery. The sample consisted of tumor tissue. The receptors originated from a female donor with papillary thyroid cancer or a benign thyroid nodule (not recorded which). Some clones in this sample may be carry-over from other donors' samples.

Many counts were recorded for this clone. A much bigger clone sits one base away, suggesting this may be a read error. Since the CDR3 does not end with the conserved phenylalanine or tryptophan, this likely comes from a read error. V is TRBV30 and J is TRBJ1-1; maybe TRBD1 (5 bases). This CDR3 has 14 amino acids. The germline CDR1 and CDR2 sequences are GTSNPN and SVGIG (reference sequence). The CDR3 loop reads CASHTRDGRTGAFS. CDR3 coding DNA: TGTGCCTCACACACCCGGGACGGTCGAACTGGAGCTTTCTCT.

This clone has a handful of counts. A much larger clone lies one base from this, so it may be a read error. The conserved phenylalanine or tryptophan normally closing the CDR3 is absent here, so this likely arose from a read error. The chain employs TRBV5-4 and TRBJ1-5; 7 positions match TRBD1. Per the germline V gene, CDR1 is SGHNT and CDR2 is YYREEE (reference sequence). The CDR3 is 13 residues long. The V and J ends lost 2 bases and 5 bases, in that order; junction bases with no gene match: 1. CDR3 bases: TGTGCCAGCAGCTTAGACAGGGATCAGCCCCAGCATCTT. Amino acid sequence: CASSLDRDQPQHL.

This clone was counted a few times. The rearrangement uses TRBV19 and TRBJ2-3, with D perhaps assigned TRBD1 or TRBD2 (5 bases each). The CDR3 contains 16 residues. CDR1 LNHDA and CDR2 SQIVND come from the germline V gene (reference sequence). V was pared by 5 bases and J by 2 bases, with 17 bases between. For the CDR3, the DNA is TGTGCCAGTAGTGGGTTGAGGGACGCTATCACAGATACGCAGTATTTT. Translated: CASSGLRDAITDTQYF.

This clone was picked up a small number of times. The chain joins TRBV28 to TRBJ2-5, with 8 bases aligning to TRBD1. Germline-derived CDR1 and CDR2 are MDHEN and SYDVKM. Unmatched junction bases numbered 15, after V lost 9 bases and J lost 0 bases. The CDR3 is 17 residues long. The chain's CDR3 is CASSTTWTGSNQETQYF. The CDR3 DNA follows: TGTGCCAGTTCAACAACGTGGACAGGGTCCAACCAAGAGACCCAGTACTTC.

This clone was counted many times. This chain joins TRBV7-8 and TRBJ1-4, with a weak D call TRBD1 (6 bases). This CDR3 region has 13 residues. Trimming left V 7 bases short and J 7 bases short, with 13 bases between. Per germline, CDR1 SGHVS and CDR2 FQNEAQ. This CDR3 reads CASNRVVGEKLFF. The CDR3 DNA is TGTGCCAGCAACAGGGTAGTGGGTGAAAAACTGTTTTTT.

The table lists this clone with many counts. CDR3 region: CASSYSSGRPDTQYF. The CDR3 DNA reads TGTGCCAGCAGTTACTCTTCGGGAAGGCCAGATACGCAGTATTTT. V gene TRBV6-5 combines with J gene TRBJ2-3, with D perhaps TRBD2 (5 bases). Germline V gives CDR1 MNHEY, CDR2 SVGAGI. Trimming stripped 0 bases from V and 4 bases from J, with 11 bases between. This CDR3 has 15 amino acids.

With respect to this clone: A read error may explain this, as a much larger clone is one base away. This chain joins TRBV5-4 and TRBJ2-3, with 7 positions matching TRBD2. CDR1 is SGHNT and CDR2 is YYREEE in the germline V gene (reference sequence). The CDR3 has 16 amino acids. Here the CDR3 DNA reads TGTGCCAGCAGCTTGGGCCCTAGCGGAGGGGCAGATAGGCAGTATTTT. Translated: CASSLGPSGGADRQYF.

Ten or more counts support this clone. The J gene is TRBJ1-1, the V gene TRBV18; D is perhaps TRBD1 (6 bases). The V end was cut by 0 bases, the J end by 4 bases, with 18 bases between. Germline V CDR1 and CDR2: KGHSH, LQKENI. The CDR3 covers 17 residues. The CDR3: CASSPPVQGVLGTEAFF. CDR3 bases: TGTGCCAGCTCACCACCGGTACAGGGCGTTCTGGGCACTGAAGCTTTCTTT.

Ten or more counts support this clone. This sequence joins TRBV7-2 and TRBJ1-5; tentatively, D is TRBD1 (6 bases). The length of the CDR3 is 13 residues. CDR1 is SGHTA and CDR2 is FQGNSA in the germline V gene. Deletions cut 4 bases from V and 4 bases from J, with 8 bases between. As DNA, the CDR3 is TGTGCCAGCAGCTACGACAGGAATCAGCCCCAGCATTTT. Translating gives CASSYDRNQPQHF.

J is TRBJ2-3 and V is TRBV11-2; 15 nucleotides align to TRBD2. CDR1 SGHAT and CDR2 FQNNGV come from the germline V gene. J lost 4 bases, V lost 5 bases, and 4 bases had no gene match. There are 16 residues in the CDR3. CDR3 in amino acids: CASSTGLAGGADTQYF. CDR3 DNA sequence: TGTGCCAGCAGCACCGGACTAGCGGGAGGGGCAGATACGCAGTATTTT. The full variable domain, in which reference TRBV11-2 and TRBJ2-3 provide the parts outside the CDR3, is EAGVAQSPRYKIIEKRQSVAFWCNPISGHATLYWYQQILGQGPKLLIQFQNNGVVDDSQLPKDRFSAERLKGVDSTLKIQPAKLEDSAVYLCASSTGLAGGADTQYFGPGTRLTVL.

This clone was observed at least ten times. The genes are TRBV18 and TRBJ1-5; a possible D gene is TRBD1 (5 bases). The CDR3 loop spans 17 amino acids. V shed 0 bases and J shed 6 bases, with 18 bases lying between them. CDR1 is KGHSH, CDR2 LQKENI, per germline. CDR3 protein: CASSPPGGQGKFQPQHF. The DNA of the CDR3 is TGTGCCAGCTCACCACCGGGAGGGCAGGGTAAATTTCAGCCCCAGCATTTT. Variable domain in full (rest from reference TRBV18 and TRBJ1-5): NAGVMQNPRHLVRRRGQEARLRCSPMKGHSHVYWYRQLPEEGLKFMVYLQKENIIDESGMPKERFSAEFPKEGPSILRIQQVVRGDSAAYFCASSPPGGQGKFQPQHFGDGTRLSIL.

This clone is deemed medium-sized. V gene TRBV10-3 combines with J gene TRBJ2-3; D unresolved. The V gene lost 3 bases and the J gene lost 4 bases, with 11 bases spanning the gap. The germline V gene has CDR1 ENHRY and CDR2 SYGVKD. This CDR3 contains 14 residues. The CDR3 sequence is CAISEYLTSDTQYF. CDR3 in DNA: TGTGCCATCAGTGAATACTTGACCTCAGATACGCAGTATTTT.

About this clone: In this CDR3 the conserved last residue, phenylalanine or tryptophan, is missing, so a read error is likely. This chain joins TRBV20-1 and TRBJ1-5; 10 bases map to TRBD1. The CDR3 loop spans 15 amino acids. Trimming removed 4 bases from V and 9 bases from J; junction bases left unmatched: 12. The V gene's germline CDR1 is DFQATT and CDR2 SNEGSKA (reference sequence). CDR3 region: CSATKGQGLDRPQHL. The CDR3 bases are TGCAGTGCTACTAAGGGACAGGGGCTAGATCGGCCCCAGCATTTG.

By its share, this clone is medium-sized. The rearrangement uses TRBV19 and TRBJ1-5; no reliable D call. This CDR3 has 12 residues. The V end was cut by 6 bases, the J end by 5 bases, with 8 bases between. Per the germline V gene, CDR1 is LNHDA and CDR2 is SQIVND (reference sequence). The CDR3 loop is CASRGFDQPQHF. CDR3 DNA sequence: TGTGCCAGTAGGGGTTTCGATCAGCCCCAGCATTTT.

On this clone itself: A clone one base away is much larger, so this may be a read error. The chain combines TRBV20-1 with TRBJ2-1, with 11 bases lining up with TRBD2. In germline, CDR1 is DFQATT, CDR2 SNEGSKA (reference sequence). CDR3 length: 14 residues. The CDR3 DNA follows: TGCGGTGCTGTTAGCGGGGGGGACGGTGTGGAGCAGTTCTTC. Translated: CGAVSGGDGVEQFF.

This clone was seen repeatedly, ten times or more. This chain connects TRBV7-9 to TRBJ1-6, with no clear D. Trimming left V 2 bases short and J 7 bases short, with 9 bases between. CDR1 SEHNR and CDR2 FQNEAQ come from the germline V gene (reference sequence). The CDR3 contains 14 residues. As DNA, the CDR3 is TGTGCCAGCAGCTTACGACGGGAGAATTCACCCCTCCACTTT. This sequence encodes CASSLRRENSPLHF.